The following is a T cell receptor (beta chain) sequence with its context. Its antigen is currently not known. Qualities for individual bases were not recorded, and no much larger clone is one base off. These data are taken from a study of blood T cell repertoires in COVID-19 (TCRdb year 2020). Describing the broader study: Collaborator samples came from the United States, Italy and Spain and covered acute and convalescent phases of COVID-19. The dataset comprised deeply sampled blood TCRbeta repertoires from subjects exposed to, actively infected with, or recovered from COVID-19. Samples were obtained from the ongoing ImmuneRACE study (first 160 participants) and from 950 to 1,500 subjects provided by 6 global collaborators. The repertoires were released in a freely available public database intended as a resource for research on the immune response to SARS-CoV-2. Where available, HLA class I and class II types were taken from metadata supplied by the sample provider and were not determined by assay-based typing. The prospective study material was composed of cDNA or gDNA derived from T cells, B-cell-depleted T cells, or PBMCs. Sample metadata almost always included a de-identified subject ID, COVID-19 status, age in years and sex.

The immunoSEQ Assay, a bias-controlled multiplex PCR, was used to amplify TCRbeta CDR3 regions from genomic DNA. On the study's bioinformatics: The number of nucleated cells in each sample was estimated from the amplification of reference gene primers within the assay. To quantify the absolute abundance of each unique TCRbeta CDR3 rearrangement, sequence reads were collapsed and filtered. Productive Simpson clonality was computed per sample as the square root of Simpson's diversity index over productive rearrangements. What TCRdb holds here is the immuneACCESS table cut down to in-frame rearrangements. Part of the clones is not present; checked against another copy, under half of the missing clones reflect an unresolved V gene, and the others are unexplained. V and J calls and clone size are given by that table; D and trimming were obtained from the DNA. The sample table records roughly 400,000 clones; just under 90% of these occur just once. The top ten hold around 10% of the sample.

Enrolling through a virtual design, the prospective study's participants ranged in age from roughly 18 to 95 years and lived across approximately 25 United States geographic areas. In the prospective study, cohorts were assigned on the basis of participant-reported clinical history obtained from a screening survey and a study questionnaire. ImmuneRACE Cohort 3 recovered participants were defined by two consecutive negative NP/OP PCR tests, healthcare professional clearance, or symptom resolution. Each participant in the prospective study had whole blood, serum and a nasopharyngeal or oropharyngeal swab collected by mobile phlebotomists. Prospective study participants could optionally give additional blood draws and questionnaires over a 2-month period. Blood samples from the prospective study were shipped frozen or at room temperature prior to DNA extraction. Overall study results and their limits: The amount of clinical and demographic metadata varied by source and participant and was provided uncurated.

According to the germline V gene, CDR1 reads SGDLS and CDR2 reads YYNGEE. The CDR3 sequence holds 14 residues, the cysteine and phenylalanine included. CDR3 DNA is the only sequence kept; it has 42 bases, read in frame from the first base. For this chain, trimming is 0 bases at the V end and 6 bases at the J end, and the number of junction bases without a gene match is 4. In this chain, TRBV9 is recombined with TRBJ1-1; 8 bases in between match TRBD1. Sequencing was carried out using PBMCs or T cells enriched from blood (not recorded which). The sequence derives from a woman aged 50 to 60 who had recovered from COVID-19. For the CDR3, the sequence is CASSVDGRGPEAFF. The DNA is TGTGCCAGCAGCGTAGACGGCAGGGGGCCTGAAGCTTTCTTT.